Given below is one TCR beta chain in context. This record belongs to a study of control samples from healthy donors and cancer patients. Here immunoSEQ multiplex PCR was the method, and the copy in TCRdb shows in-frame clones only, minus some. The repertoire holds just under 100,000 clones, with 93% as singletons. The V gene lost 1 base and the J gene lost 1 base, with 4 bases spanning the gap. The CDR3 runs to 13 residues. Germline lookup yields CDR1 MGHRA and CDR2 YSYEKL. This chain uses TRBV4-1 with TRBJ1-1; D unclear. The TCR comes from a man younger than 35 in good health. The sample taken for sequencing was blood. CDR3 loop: CASSQVGNTEAFF. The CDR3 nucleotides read TGCGCCAGCAGCCAAGTTGGGAACACTGAAGCTTTCTTT.